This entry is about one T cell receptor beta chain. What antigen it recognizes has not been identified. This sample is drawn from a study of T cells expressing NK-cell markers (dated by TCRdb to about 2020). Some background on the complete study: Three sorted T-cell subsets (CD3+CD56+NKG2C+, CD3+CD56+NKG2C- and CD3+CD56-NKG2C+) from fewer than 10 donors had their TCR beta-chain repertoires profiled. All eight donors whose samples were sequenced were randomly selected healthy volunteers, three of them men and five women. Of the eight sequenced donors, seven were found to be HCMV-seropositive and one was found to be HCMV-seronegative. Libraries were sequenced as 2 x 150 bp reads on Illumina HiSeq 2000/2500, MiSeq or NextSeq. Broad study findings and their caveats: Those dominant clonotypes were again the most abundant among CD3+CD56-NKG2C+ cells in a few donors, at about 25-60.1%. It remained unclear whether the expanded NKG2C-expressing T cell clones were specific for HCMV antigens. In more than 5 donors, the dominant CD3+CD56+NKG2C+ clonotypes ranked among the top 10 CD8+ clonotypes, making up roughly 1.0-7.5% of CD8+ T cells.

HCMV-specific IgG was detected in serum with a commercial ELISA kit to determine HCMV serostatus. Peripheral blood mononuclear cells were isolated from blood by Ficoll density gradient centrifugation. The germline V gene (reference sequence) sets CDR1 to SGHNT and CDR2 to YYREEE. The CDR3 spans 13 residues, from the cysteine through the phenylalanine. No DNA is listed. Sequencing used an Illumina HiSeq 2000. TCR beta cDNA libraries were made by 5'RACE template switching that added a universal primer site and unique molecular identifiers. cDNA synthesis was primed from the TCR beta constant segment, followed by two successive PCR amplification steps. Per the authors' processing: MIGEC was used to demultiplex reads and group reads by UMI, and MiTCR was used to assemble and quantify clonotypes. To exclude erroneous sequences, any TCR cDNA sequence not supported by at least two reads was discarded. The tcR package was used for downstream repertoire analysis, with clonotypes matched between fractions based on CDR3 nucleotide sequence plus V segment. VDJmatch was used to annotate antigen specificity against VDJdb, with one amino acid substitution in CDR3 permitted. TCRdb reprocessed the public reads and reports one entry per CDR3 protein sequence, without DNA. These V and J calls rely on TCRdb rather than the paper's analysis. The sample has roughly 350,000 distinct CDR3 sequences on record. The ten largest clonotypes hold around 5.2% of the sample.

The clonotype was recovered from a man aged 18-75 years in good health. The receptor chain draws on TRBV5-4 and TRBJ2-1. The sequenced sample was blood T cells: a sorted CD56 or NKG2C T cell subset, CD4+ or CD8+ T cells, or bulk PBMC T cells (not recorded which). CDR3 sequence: CASSPQVYNEQFF.